This is a list of T cell receptor beta chains from one sample in a study of blood T cell repertoires in COVID-19. The assay was immunoSEQ multiplex PCR, and TCRdb's table has in-frame clones only and misses some. Here the sample spans more than 200,000 clones, about nine tenths being singletons. Material for sequencing was peripheral blood. All receptors come from a young man with COVID-19, enrolled during active disease. Both conserved end residues are part of each CDR3. The order of the fields is J gene, V gene, D gene, clone size, CDR3 protein, CDR3 DNA. D genes are given only for firm matches. Expanded clones get a size class; other rows say once, few or many, or leave the size out.

TRBJ1-6 TRBV6-5 - few CASSYSSGVGSPLHF TGTGCCAGCAGTTACTCGTCGGGGGTCGGTTCACCCCTCCACTTT
TRBJ1-5 TRBV5-6 - once CASSLGAGSAQHF TGTGCCAGCAGCTTGGGTGCCGGGTCGGCCCAGCATTTT
TRBJ2-2 TRBV24-1 TRBD1 once CATSDYTGTGPGELFF TGTGCCACCAGTGATTACACCGGGACAGGGCCCGGGGAGCTGTTTTTT
TRBJ2-3 TRBV27 - - CASTLRGSGVSTDTQYF TGTGCCAGCACCCTTAGGGGATCAGGGGTCAGCACAGATACGCAGTATTTT
TRBJ1-2 TRBV5-6 TRBD1 few CASSLPGQGASSYGYTF TGTGCCAGCAGCTTACCGGGACAGGGGGCATCAAGCTATGGCTACACCTTC
TRBJ1-2 TRBV7-2 - few CASSLSDARGDTNYGYTF TGTGCCAGCAGCTTAAGTGACGCCAGGGGAGACACTAACTATGGCTACACCTTC
TRBJ2-6 TRBV30 TRBD1 - CASNAGTGAYSGANVLTF TGTGCCTCGAACGCCGGGACAGGGGCCTACTCTGGGGCCAACGTCCTGACTTTC
TRBJ1-2 TRBV14 - - CASSPRTSQGDGYTF TGTGCCAGCAGCCCTCGGACAAGTCAAGGGGATGGCTACACCTTC
TRBJ1-5 TRBV4-3 TRBD1 - CASSQETGGGQPQHF TGCGCCAGCAGCCAAGAGACAGGGGGTGGGCAGCCCCAGCATTTT
TRBJ2-7 TRBV6-2/TRBV6-3 TRBD1 - CASSSRDRTNEQYF TGTGCCAGCAGCAGCCGGGACAGGACCAACGAGCAGTACTTC
TRBJ2-3 TRBV4-3 TRBD2 - CASSQEGGLEYTQYF TGCGCCAGCAGCCAAGAAGGGGGACTAGAATATACGCAGTATTTT
TRBJ1-1 TRBV16 - - CASSQLPREAKAFF TGTGCCAGCAGCCAATTACCCCGGGAGGCGAAAGCTTTCTTT
TRBJ2-2 TRBV29-1 TRBD2 - CSARGASGRFTGELFF TGCAGCGCCAGAGGCGCTAGCGGGAGATTTACCGGGGAGCTGTTTTTT
TRBJ1-1 TRBV19 - once CASTPGWAGVSTEAFF TGTGCCAGTACCCCGGGGTGGGCAGGGGTGAGCACTGAAGCTTTCTTT
TRBJ1-1 TRBV11-1 - - CASSVVGAFF TGTGCCAGCAGCGTCGTTGGCGCTTTCTTT
TRBJ2-5 TRBV5-1 TRBD2 once CASSLVGGGQETQYF TGCGCCAGCAGCTTGGTAGGCGGGGGTCAAGAGACCCAGTACTTC
TRBJ2-3 TRBV12-3/TRBV12-4 - - CASRGLADTQYF TGTGCCAGCAGGGGGCTGGCGGATACGCAGTATTTT
TRBJ2-4 TRBV21-1 - - CASSKAPAGGRGAKNIQYF TGTGCCAGCAGCAAAGCGCCCGCGGGAGGACGGGGAGCCAAAAACATTCAGTACTTC
TRBJ1-3 TRBV9 - - CASSYDMGLSGNTIYF TGTGCCAGCAGCTACGACATGGGACTCTCTGGAAACACCATATATTTT
TRBJ2-7 TRBV2 - - CASSDFRQASSYEQYF TGTGCCAGCAGTGACTTCAGGCAGGCCAGCTCCTACGAGCAGTACTTC
TRBJ1-2 TRBV4-1 - - CASSQLFHDYYGYTF TGCGCCAGCAGCCAATTATTCCACGACTACTATGGCTACACCTTC
TRBJ2-7 TRBV3-1/TRBV3-2 - - CASSFSYYEQYF TGTGCCAGCAGCTTCTCCTACTACGAGCAGTACTTC
TRBJ2-1 TRBV7-3 - - CASSLAGASYNEQFF TGTGCCAGCAGCTTAGCAGGGGCATCCTACAATGAGCAGTTCTTC
TRBJ1-5 TRBV24-1 TRBD1 - CATRTGVQPQHF TGTGCCACGAGAACAGGGGTACAGCCCCAGCATTTT
TRBJ2-1 TRBV29-1 TRBD2 - CSAGLAGEGAYNEQFF TGCAGCGCAGGACTAGCGGGAGAAGGGGCCTACAATGAGCAGTTCTTC
TRBJ2-7 TRBV6-2/TRBV6-3 - - CASSYGGGADEQYF TGTGCCAGCAGTTACGGAGGGGGGGCGGACGAGCAGTACTTC
TRBJ2-7 TRBV20-1 - - CSASFQTYEQYF TGCAGTGCTAGTTTTCAGACCTACGAGCAGTACTTC
TRBJ2-7 TRBV18 TRBD1 once CASSPRTGTAYEQYF TGTGCCAGCTCACCACGGACAGGGACGGCCTACGAGCAGTACTTC
TRBJ1-2 TRBV12-5 - - CASAPTENYGYTF TGTGCTAGTGCCCCAACAGAGAACTATGGCTACACCTTC
TRBJ1-1 TRBV5-1 - - CASSLAGDWNTEAFF TGCGCCAGCAGCTTGGCCGGGGACTGGAACACTGAAGCTTTCTTT
TRBJ2-3 TRBV10-3 - - CAISGEQGSGDTQYF TGTGCCATCAGTGGAGAGCAGGGATCAGGGGATACGCAGTATTTT
TRBJ2-7 TRBV4-1 TRBD1 - CASSLTDRHYEQYF TGCGCCAGCAGCCTAACGGACAGGCATTACGAGCAGTACTTC
TRBJ1-6 TRBV28 - - CASRQTGMELRNSPLHF TGTGCCAGCAGGCAAACAGGGATGGAGCTACGTAATTCACCCCTCCACTTT
TRBJ2-2 TRBV11-1 - once CASSPNEAGELFF TGTGCCAGCAGCCCAAACGAGGCCGGGGAGCTGTTTTTT
TRBJ2-7 TRBV12-2 - - CASRLESSGSSYEQYF TGTGCAAGTCGCTTAGAATCTAGCGGTAGCTCCTACGAGCAGTACTTC
TRBJ2-7 TRBV6-2/TRBV6-3 TRBD2 - CASSRLTSGAFYEQYF TGTGCCAGCAGTAGATTGACTAGCGGGGCCTTCTACGAGCAGTACTTC
TRBJ2-2 TRBV7-3 - - CASSQGHNTGELFF TGTGCCAGCAGCCAGGGACACAACACCGGGGAGCTGTTTTTT
TRBJ1-2 TRBV5-1 - - CASSLGYSTNYGYTF TGCGCCAGCAGCTTGGGTTACAGTACTAACTATGGCTACACCTTC
TRBJ1-6 TRBV2 TRBD1 - CASSEDRANRSPLHF TGTGCCAGCAGTGAGGACAGGGCGAATCGGTCACCCCTCCACTTT
TRBJ1-2 TRBV29-1 - - CSVEEIAGVGYTF TGCAGCGTTGAAGAAATCGCAGGGGTTGGCTACACCTTC
TRBJ2-1 TRBV6-1 TRBD1 - CASSELGQGFNEQFF TGTGCCAGCAGTGAACTGGGACAGGGATTCAATGAGCAGTTCTTC
TRBJ1-6 TRBV6-5 - - CASRLGQENSPLHF TGTGCCAGCAGACTGGGACAAGAAAATTCACCCCTCCACTTT
TRBJ2-1 TRBV5-1 TRBD2 - CASSSSGGSYNEQFF TGCGCCAGCAGCTCGAGCGGGGGATCCTACAATGAGCAGTTCTTC
TRBJ1-2 TRBV19 - once CASSIDAGKYGYTF TGTGCCAGTAGTATAGACGCAGGAAAGTATGGCTACACCTTC
TRBJ1-2 TRBV6-5 TRBD1 - CASSYVGTGGPYGYTF TGTGCCAGCAGTTACGTAGGGACAGGGGGGCCCTATGGCTACACCTTC
TRBJ1-2 TRBV6-1 TRBD1 - CASSLGQPYGYTF TGTGCCAGCAGTTTGGGACAGCCTTATGGCTACACCTTC
TRBJ2-1 TRBV19 TRBD2 - CASSKLAGSYNEQFF TGTGCCAGTAGTAAACTAGCGGGATCCTACAATGAGCAGTTCTTC
TRBJ1-3 TRBV19 - - CASGEVAGNTIYF TGTGCCAGTGGCGAGGTGGCTGGAAACACCATATATTTT
TRBJ1-6 TRBV3-1/TRBV3-2 - - CASSQEPGAGNSPLHF TGTGCCAGCAGCCAAGAACCAGGGGCCGGTAATTCACCCCTCCACTTT
TRBJ2-2 TRBV5-1 TRBD1 - CASSSRTGANTGELFF TGCGCCAGCAGCTCCAGGACAGGGGCGAACACCGGGGAGCTGTTTTTT
TRBJ2-1 TRBV7-8 TRBD2 few CASSFGLAGGSYNEQFF TGTGCCAGCAGCTTTGGGCTAGCGGGAGGCTCCTACAATGAGCAGTTCTTC
TRBJ2-2 TRBV4-2 - once CASSQGFGGRSSGELFF TGTGCCAGCAGCCAAGGATTCGGAGGTCGTAGTTCCGGGGAGCTGTTTTTT
TRBJ1-2 TRBV3-1/TRBV3-2 TRBD1 once CASSQGTGLECGYTF TGTGCCAGCAGCCAGGGGACAGGGTTGGAGTGTGGCTACACCTTC
TRBJ1-5 TRBV15 - - CATSRDSANSYPFYQPQHF TGTGCCACCAGCAGAGATTCCGCGAACAGTTACCCCTTTTATCAGCCCCAGCATTTT